One sample yielded the 9 T cell receptor beta chains listed below, sequenced in a study of tumor-infiltrating lymphocytes in primary liver carcinoma. Production of TCR beta cDNA used around 0.45 ug total RNA together with a constant-region primer. Three nested multiplex PCR rounds, a slightly modified ARM-PCR method, built the TCR beta libraries. Each of the first two PCR rounds ran approximately 10 cycles with TRBV1-TRBV30 forward and C-beta reverse primers. Each CDR3 protein gets one entry after TCRdb re-called the multiplex PCR reads with MiXCR. The sample yields approximately 92,000 distinct CDR3 sequences, about three quarters seen once. Co-extraction of RNA and DNA was performed on roughly 17-32 mg of unsorted bulk tissue. The material sequenced was liver tumor tissue from sampling region 5. Specified subset: tumor region T5, tumor centre. These receptors originate from a woman in her sixties with primary liver carcinoma and hepatitis B virus infection.

This clonotype was counted between two and nine times. The chain combines TRBV2 with TRBJ1-5; TRBD1 is a possible D gene (5 bases). The CDR3 is 14 residues long. The V end was cut by 7 bases, the J end by 1 base, with 11 bases between. Germline values: CDR1 SNHLY, CDR2 FYNNEI. In DNA form, the CDR3 reads TGTGCCAGCATGGGGGACGTAAGCAATCAGCCCCAGCATTTT. Amino acids: CASMGDVSNQPQHF.

As concerns this clonotype: A read error may explain this, as a much larger clone is one base away. This rearrangement joins TRBV6-6 to TRBJ1-1; 8 bases map to TRBD1. This CDR3 spans 16 amino acids. Germline CDR1 reads MNHNY; CDR2 reads SVGAGI (reference sequence). V shed 6 bases and J 6 bases; nucleotides not matched to a gene: 15. The CDR3 loop reads CASRVRGRREDAEAFF. The CDR3 DNA reads as TGTGCCAGCAGGGTCAGGGGGCGGAGGGAGGACGCTGAAGCTTTCTTT.

This clonotype was detected many times. This chain connects TRBV29-1 to TRBJ2-7; 11 bases align to TRBD1. V gave up 6 bases and J gave up 7 bases; unmatched junction bases: 11. Germline V gene data show CDR1 as SQVTM and CDR2 as ANQGSEA. The CDR3 consists of 14 residues. The CDR3, as DNA: TGCAGCGTCGCGAAAGGGACAGGGGGAGGAGAGCAGTACTTC. Translation gives CSVAKGTGGGEQYF.

J is TRBJ1-1 and V is TRBV6-1, with D perhaps matching TRBD1 (5 bases). V was shortened by 6 bases and J by 2 bases, with 16 bases between the two germline ends. This CDR3 has 15 amino acids. Germline V gene sequence: CDR1 MNHNS, CDR2 SASEGT. The CDR3 reads CASRSGGDSNTEAFF. The CDR3 DNA reads as TGTGCCAGCAGGAGCGGGGGGGATTCAAACACTGAAGCTTTCTTT.

Of note for this clonotype: One end of the junction fails to match germline, which may point to a read error. This chain joins TRBV29-1 and TRBJ2-5; D remains ambiguous. The germline V gene encodes CDR1 SQVTM and CDR2 ANQGSEA. The CDR3 sequence is 15 residues long. Here the CDR3 DNA reads TGCAGCCTTGAAGGTGTAGGAAATGGTCAAGAGACCCAATACTTC. Its protein product is CSLEGVGNGQETQYF.

The chain recombines TRBV11-3 with TRBJ2-1; weak D call: TRBD2 (5 bases). The CDR3 sequence is 18 residues long. The V gene lost 1 base and the J gene lost 3 bases, with 19 bases spanning the gap. Per germline, CDR1 SGHNT and CDR2 YENEEA. The DNA of the CDR3 is TGTGCCAGCAGCTTAGGTCTAGGCGTGAGGGTCGGCTACAATGAGCAGTTCTTC. This translates into CASSLGLGVRVGYNEQFF.

Remarks on this clonotype: A much larger clone is a single base away; this may be a read error. The chain joins TRBV29-1 to TRBJ2-1; TRBD2 matches 9 bases. Germline V gene lookup returns CDR1 SQVTM and CDR2 ANQGSEA. This CDR3 region has 13 residues. The CDR3 region has the DNA TGCAGCGTTGCTAGCGGGGAGACCAATGAGCAGTCCTTC. This translates into CSVASGETNEQSF.

As concerns this clonotype: One end of the junction is discordant with germline, which a read error may explain. The chain employs TRBV12-3 or TRBV12-4 and TRBJ1-1; D possibly corresponds to TRBD1 (5 bases). This CDR3 has 14 residues. The CDR3 sequence: CASSPGTGRREGFF. CDR3 coding DNA: TGTGCCAGCAGCCCCGGGACTGGCCGGCGAGAAGGTTTCTTT.

This clonotype was picked up many times. The rearrangement links TRBV6-5 to TRBJ1-6; 7 bases map to TRBD1. The germline CDR1 and CDR2 sequences are MNHEY and SVGAGI. This CDR3 spans 13 amino acids. V lost 6 bases, J lost 8 bases, and 4 bases stayed unmatched. CDR3 loop: CASRITGDSPLHF. CDR3 DNA: TGTGCCAGCAGAATAACAGGGGATTCACCCCTCCACTTT.